This TCR beta chain was identified during a study of PD-L1 blockade in urothelial cancer. Trimming took 5 bases from V and 6 from J, leaving 18 bases between them. CDR3 length: 15 residues. The V gene's germline CDR1 is MNHEY and CDR2 SVGAGI. Assay used: immunoSEQ multiplex PCR; TCRdb lists only in-frame clones, some missing. The sample lists 56,000 or so clones; just over 85% were seen once. The receptor was isolated from a man aged 50-60 years with urothelial cancer. The V and J genes are TRBV6-5 and TRBJ2-3; maybe TRBD2 (6 bases). The sample in question was PBMCs, obtained around atezolizumab (anti-PD-L1) treatment. CDR3 residues: CASSPRPRSGDTQYF. DNA of the CDR3: TGTGCCAGCAGTCCCCGACCTAGGAGCGGGGATACGCAGTATTTT.